The 12 T cell receptor beta chains presented below share a single source sample, sequenced in a study of blood T cell repertoires in COVID-19. Repertoires were generated with immunoSEQ multiplex PCR, while TCRdb's copy carries only in-frame clones and drops some. The sample has some 350,000 clones, more than 75% seen once. Sequenced: peripheral blood. The receptors originated from a human donor in a cohort sampled during active COVID-19.

The chain couples TRBV6-5 to TRBJ1-6; weak D call: TRBD1 (5 bases). Per the germline V gene, CDR1 is MNHEY and CDR2 is SVGAGI. Trimming took off 0 bases at V and 9 bases at J, with 12 bases between the two ends. The CDR3 is 15 amino acids. CDR3 sequence (DNA): TGTGCCAGCAGTTACTCAGGCAGGGCGAGTTCACCCCTCCACTTT. This encodes CASSYSGRASSPLHF.

The V and J genes are TRBV20-1 and TRBJ2-7; 15 nucleotides agree with TRBD2. After removal of 3 bases from V and 0 bases from J, the junction contained 9 bases not matched to a gene. The CDR3 covers 18 residues. Germline-derived CDR1 and CDR2 are DFQATT and SNEGSKA (reference sequence). The CDR3 DNA is TGCAGTGCTAGTGTTCCCGGGACTAGCGGGGGGCCCTCCTACGAGCAGTACTTC. It codes for CSASVPGTSGGPSYEQYF.

J is TRBJ2-2 and V is TRBV3-1 (or the pseudogene TRBV3-2); 11 bases fit TRBD1. Germline trimming cut 0 bases from V and 4 bases from J; bases unmatched to any gene: 10. There are 19 residues in the CDR3. Germline V gene data show CDR1 as LGHDT and CDR2 as YNNKEL (reference sequence). CDR3 residues: CASSQDMGQGGYGTGELFF. CDR3 DNA sequence: TGTGCCAGCAGCCAAGATATGGGACAGGGGGGATACGGCACCGGGGAGCTGTTTTTT.

This chain links TRBV12-5 with TRBJ2-5; 8 bases map to TRBD1. Per germline, CDR1 LGHNT and CDR2 FRNRAP. The CDR3 length is 16 residues. J was trimmed by 1 base and V by 0 bases; bases with no gene match: 4. Here the CDR3 reads CASGLVLDRAQETQYF. The DNA for the CDR3 is TGTGCTAGTGGTTTGGTCTTGGACAGGGCCCAAGAGACCCAGTACTTC.

The chain has TRBV6-5 and TRBJ1-6, with 8 bases matching TRBD1. The CDR3 is 14 amino acids. Germline V gene lookup returns CDR1 MNHEY and CDR2 SVGAGI. V shed 4 bases, J shed 7 bases, and the junction held 3 bases outside the gene matches. CDR3: CASSSGGGNSPLHF. In DNA form, the CDR3 reads TGTGCCAGCAGTTCAGGGGGCGGCAATTCACCCCTCCACTTT.

The chain recombines TRBV28 with TRBJ1-6; the match to TRBD1 covers 7 bases. The J segment lost 10 bases and the V segment lost 4 bases, leaving 10 bases of the junction unmatched. CDR3 length equals 15 residues. Germline values: CDR1 MDHEN, CDR2 SYDVKM. CDR3 DNA: TGTGCCAGCAGTTCCCCCGACAGGGACAACTCACCCCTCCACTTT. Amino acids: CASSSPDRDNSPLHF. The full variable domain, in which reference TRBV28 and TRBJ1-6 provide the parts outside the CDR3, is DVKVTQSSRYLVKRTGEKVFLECVQDMDHENMFWYRQDPGLGLRLIYFSYDVKMKEKGDIPEGYSVSREKKERFSLILESASTNQTSMYLCASSSPDRDNSPLHFGNGTRLTVT.

V usage is TRBV6-5 and J usage is TRBJ1-3, with TRBD1 as a possible D gene (5 bases). Trimming left V 0 bases short and J 4 bases short, with 10 bases between. Germline CDR1 is MNHEY and CDR2 is SVGAGI. The CDR3 sequence is 15 residues long. The CDR3 bases are TGTGCCAGCAGTTACTCGCCAGGGCTGGGAAACACCATATATTTT. Protein product: CASSYSPGLGNTIYF.

The V call is TRBV2, the J call TRBJ1-1; D gene ambiguous. This CDR3 is built from 15 residues. The V end was cut by 6 bases, the J end by 0 bases, with 14 bases between. Looked up from germline, CDR1 is SNHLY and CDR2 is FYNNEI. The CDR3 sequence is CASRRPAQMNTEAFF. The CDR3 DNA sequence: TGTGCCAGCAGGAGGCCAGCACAAATGAACACTGAAGCTTTCTTT.

V is TRBV30 and J is TRBJ1-2; possibly TRBD1 for D (5 bases). This CDR3 spans 15 amino acids. V lost 2 bases, J lost 5 bases, and 18 bases lay in between. Germline V gene data show CDR1 as GTSNPN and CDR2 as SVGIG (reference sequence). The CDR3 reads CAWSPLVGGGYGYTF. The DNA for the CDR3 is TGTGCCTGGAGTCCGTTGGTTGGGGGAGGGTATGGCTACACCTTC.

This clone was picked up one time. The V and J genes are TRBV24-1 and TRBJ2-1; 16 nucleotides line up with TRBD2. CDR1 is KGHDR, CDR2 SFDVKD, per germline. V gave up 4 bases and J gave up 8 bases; unmatched junction bases: 4. The CDR3 length is 16 residues. CDR3 loop: CATSDPGLAGGDEQFF. The CDR3 DNA reads TGTGCCACCAGTGACCCGGGACTAGCGGGAGGGGATGAGCAGTTCTTC.

The chain combines TRBV7-2 with TRBJ2-2; 10 nucleotides match TRBD1. This CDR3 comprises 15 residues. With 4 bases clipped from V and 6 bases from J, the junction kept 5 bases outside the gene matches. Germline V gene lookup returns CDR1 SGHTA and CDR2 FQGNSA. CDR3: CASSWDRGVAGELFF. The CDR3 DNA follows: TGTGCCAGCAGCTGGGACAGGGGAGTAGCCGGGGAGCTGTTTTTT.

CDR3 amino acids: CACSRGTEAFF. In DNA form, the CDR3 reads TGTGCCTGCAGTAGAGGGACTGAAGCTTTCTTT. J is TRBJ1-1 and V is TRBV30; no clear D gene. Germline CDR1 and CDR2: GTSNPN and SVGIG (reference sequence). The CDR3 has 11 residues. V was cut by 6 bases and J by 5 bases, with 10 bases left in between.